The present entry profiles one T cell receptor beta chain with its context. The data derive from a study of T-cell memory formation after mild COVID-19. TCRdb reanalysed the 5' RACE reads using MiXCR and keeps one entry per CDR3 protein. The sample yields hundreds of thousands of distinct CDR3 sequences, 16% seen once. The CDR3 is made up of 15 amino acids. The V and J ends lost 3 bases and 1 base respectively, with 9 bases between them. Germline V gene sequence: CDR1 SGHNT, CDR2 YENEEA. The TCR originated in a man between 18 and 35 years old who had mild COVID-19 (a few samples of this study predate the infection). Cell type and time point are not known. The chain links TRBV11-3 to TRBJ2-2; tentatively, D is TRBD2 (6 bases). Material: PBMCs or a T cell subset sorted from them (not recorded which). The CDR3 DNA follows: TGTGCCAGCAGCTTCGGGGGAATGAACACCGGGGAGCTGTTTTTT. Amino acid sequence: CASSFGGMNTGELFF.